Listed below are T cell receptor beta chains from one sample, sequenced in a study of blood T cell repertoires in COVID-19. Sequencing used immunoSEQ multiplex PCR; TCRdb keeps in-frame clones, though not all of them. The sample lists about 370,000 clones, 85% to 90% seen once, with 6.5% in the top ten. Material: peripheral blood. The receptor set was obtained from a young man with active or convalescent COVID-19. The CDR3 runs from the conserved cysteine through the conserved F or W. Fields, in order: clone size, J gene, D gene, V gene, CDR3 protein, CDR3 DNA. D genes are given only for firm matches. Clone size is stated in some rows and not others, as once, few, many or a class when expanded.

>-|TRBJ2-3|-|TRBV9
CASSVTSTDTQYF
TGTGCCAGCAGCGTTACAAGCACAGATACGCAGTATTTT
>-|TRBJ2-7|-|TRBV4-3
CASSQDGTGSLGEQYF
TGCGCCAGCAGCCAGGACGGCACGGGGAGCTTAGGGGAGCAGTACTTC
>-|TRBJ1-1|-|TRBV5-1
CASSRNTEAFF
TGCGCCAGCAGCCGGAACACTGAAGCTTTCTTT
>-|TRBJ2-1|-|TRBV7-7
CASSLVGATYNEQFF
TGTGCTAGCAGCTTAGTGGGGGCAACGTACAATGAGCAGTTCTTC
>-|TRBJ1-2|-|TRBV2
CASRDGANYGYTF
TGTGCCAGCCGCGACGGAGCTAACTATGGCTACACCTTC
>-|TRBJ2-2|-|TRBV11-3
CASSLVAGHTTGELFF
TGTGCCAGCAGCTTAGTCGCTGGACACACTACCGGGGAGCTGTTTTTT
>once|TRBJ2-6|TRBD1|TRBV9
CASTDRGTGGSGANVLTF
TGTGCCAGCACCGATCGGGGGACAGGGGGCTCTGGGGCCAACGTCCTGACTTTC
>-|TRBJ2-5|-|TRBV7-2
CASSYTGWGETQYF
TGTGCCAGCAGCTATACAGGGTGGGGAGAGACCCAGTACTTC
>-|TRBJ1-1|TRBD1|TRBV10-2
CASSDLTTGKTEAFF
TGCGCCAGCAGTGACTTGACGACAGGGAAAACTGAAGCTTTCTTT
>-|TRBJ1-4|-|TRBV7-8
CASSERTNNEKLFF
TGTGCCAGCAGCGAAAGGACAAATAATGAAAAACTGTTTTTT
>-|TRBJ1-1|-|TRBV7-9
CASSKGPSGLFF
TGTGCCAGCAGCAAGGGCCCATCAGGGCTCTTCTTT
>-|TRBJ1-1|-|TRBV19
CATTQFTRANTEAFF
TGTGCCACTACTCAATTTACCAGGGCAAACACTGAAGCTTTCTTT
>-|TRBJ1-3|-|TRBV13
CASSSRSSGNTIYF
TGTGCCAGCAGCTCCCGGAGCTCTGGAAACACCATATATTTT
>-|TRBJ1-1|-|TRBV29-1
CSVEGPQGRRTEAFF
TGCAGCGTTGAAGGTCCTCAGGGAAGACGGACTGAAGCTTTCTTT
>-|TRBJ1-3|-|TRBV28
CASSENGGAGNTIYF
TGTGCCAGCAGTGAGAACGGAGGCGCCGGAAACACCATATATTTT
>-|TRBJ2-5|-|TRBV7-9
CASSLIVETQYF
TGTGCCAGCAGCCTAATCGTCGAGACCCAGTACTTC
>-|TRBJ1-2|-|TRBV7-9
CASSLVAQEGGYTF
TGTGCCAGCAGCTTAGTGGCACAAGAGGGTGGCTACACCTTC
>-|TRBJ2-5|TRBD2|TRBV6-2/TRBV6-3
CASSSGGGRETQYF
TGTGCCAGCAGTTCCGGGGGGGGACGGGAGACCCAGTACTTC
>-|TRBJ1-1|TRBD1|TRBV18
CASSPRTGANTEAFF
TGTGCCAGCTCACCCCGGACAGGGGCGAACACTGAAGCTTTCTTT
>-|TRBJ2-7|TRBD2|TRBV28
CASSRSTSGGGPPYEQYF
TGTGCCAGCAGTCGGTCGACTAGCGGGGGGGGGCCTCCCTACGAGCAGTACTTC
>-|TRBJ1-2|-|TRBV6-5
CASSNTGSGYTF
TGTGCCAGCAGTAATACAGGGAGCGGCTACACCTTC
>-|TRBJ1-1|-|TRBV27
CASSLSATVNGAFF
TGTGCCAGCAGTTTATCTGCGACAGTCAACGGAGCTTTCTTT
>-|TRBJ1-1|-|TRBV6-1
CASSEEPGTEAFF
TGTGCCAGCAGTGAAGAACCAGGGACTGAAGCTTTCTTT
>-|TRBJ2-5|-|TRBV5-4
CASSFGGQTGETQYF
TGTGCCAGCAGCTTCGGGGGACAGACGGGGGAGACCCAGTACTTC
>-|TRBJ1-1|-|TRBV24-1
CATSDPRGDGTEAFF
TGTGCCACCAGTGATCCGCGCGGGGACGGCACTGAAGCTTTCTTT
>-|TRBJ2-3|-|TRBV7-2
CASSLSVDTQYF
TGTGCCAGCAGCTTGTCAGTAGATACGCAGTATTTT
>-|TRBJ1-4|-|TRBV6-5
CASSYTTGQRGEKLFF
TGTGCCAGCAGTTACACGACTGGACAGAGGGGAGAAAAACTGTTTTTT
>-|TRBJ2-5|-|TRBV9
CASSARDTRQETQYF
TGTGCCAGCAGCGCCCGGGACACACGACAAGAGACCCAGTACTTC
>-|TRBJ2-5|-|TRBV7-2
CASSLAQGPQETQYF
TGTGCCAGCAGCTTAGCGCAGGGGCCCCAAGAGACCCAGTACTTC
>-|TRBJ2-1|TRBD1|TRBV7-9
CASSFRDRGINEQFF
TGTGCCAGCAGCTTCCGGGACAGGGGAATCAATGAGCAGTTCTTC
>-|TRBJ2-5|TRBD2|TRBV4-2
CASSPGLLAGGTLETQYF
TGTGCCAGCAGCCCGGGCCTTCTAGCGGGGGGTACTCTTGAGACCCAGTACTTC
>-|TRBJ2-1|-|TRBV24-1
CATSARTGRSSYNEQFF
TGTGCCACCAGTGCCCGGACTGGACGGAGCTCCTACAATGAGCAGTTCTTC
>-|TRBJ1-1|-|TRBV28
CASSSGGEDREAFF
TGTGCCAGCAGTTCCGGGGGGGAAGACCGAGAAGCTTTCTTT
>-|TRBJ2-3|TRBD2|TRBV24-1
CATSDFLAGTDTQYF
TGTGCCACCAGTGATTTCCTAGCGGGCACAGATACGCAGTATTTT
>-|TRBJ1-2|-|TRBV3-1/TRBV3-2
CASSQQGPYGYTF
TGTGCCAGCAGCCAACAGGGGCCGTATGGCTACACCTTC
>-|TRBJ1-5|-|TRBV7-2
CASSLGSGNQPQHF
TGTGCCAGCAGCTTAGGGTCGGGGAATCAGCCCCAGCATTTT
>-|TRBJ1-1|-|TRBV19
CASSEVNTEAFF
TGTGCCAGTAGCGAGGTGAACACTGAAGCTTTCTTT
>-|TRBJ1-2|-|TRBV11-2
CASSLTRDTNWGGYTF
TGTGCCAGCAGCTTGACCCGGGACACAAATTGGGGGGGCTACACCTTC
>-|TRBJ1-4|TRBD1|TRBV19
CASSSRQGVTNEKLFF
TGTGCCAGTAGTTCACGACAGGGGGTAACTAATGAAAAACTGTTTTTT
>-|TRBJ2-1|-|TRBV21-1
CASSAQGLAATYNEQFF
TGTGCCAGCAGCGCACAAGGACTAGCGGCCACTTACAATGAGCAGTTCTTC
>-|TRBJ2-7|TRBD2|TRBV6-2/TRBV6-3
CASSSGTSGRGGYEQYF
TGTGCCAGCAGTTCCGGGACTAGCGGGAGAGGGGGCTACGAGCAGTACTTC
>-|TRBJ2-2|TRBD2|TRBV7-2
CASSYYEGRRGAGELFF
TGTGCCAGCAGCTACTATGAGGGACGCCGGGGGGCCGGGGAGCTGTTTTTT
>-|TRBJ1-5|TRBD1|TRBV19
CASSPRQGRDQPQHF
TGTGCCAGTAGCCCGAGACAGGGGAGAGATCAGCCCCAGCATTTT
>-|TRBJ2-1|TRBD2|TRBV9
CASSARYSGSYNEQFF
TGTGCCAGCAGCGCCCGGTATAGCGGGAGTTACAATGAGCAGTTCTTC
>-|TRBJ2-2|TRBD1|TRBV6-5
CASSYDRGLTGELFF
TGTGCCAGCAGTTACGACAGGGGGCTAACCGGGGAGCTGTTTTTT
>-|TRBJ2-2|TRBD2|TRBV7-2
CASSLSGGKNTGELFF
TGTGCCAGCAGCTTGAGCGGGGGCAAGAACACCGGGGAGCTGTTTTTT
>-|TRBJ1-2|-|TRBV18
CASSSQDGNGYTF
TGTGCCAGCTCATCTCAGGACGGGAATGGCTACACCTTC
>once|TRBJ2-1|TRBD1|TRBV6-5
CASSYDRGRYNEQFF
TGTGCCAGCAGCTATGACAGGGGGAGATACAATGAGCAGTTCTTC
>few|TRBJ2-1|-|TRBV6-5
CASKVGGSYNEQFF
TGTGCCAGCAAAGTGGGCGGGTCCTACAATGAGCAGTTCTTC